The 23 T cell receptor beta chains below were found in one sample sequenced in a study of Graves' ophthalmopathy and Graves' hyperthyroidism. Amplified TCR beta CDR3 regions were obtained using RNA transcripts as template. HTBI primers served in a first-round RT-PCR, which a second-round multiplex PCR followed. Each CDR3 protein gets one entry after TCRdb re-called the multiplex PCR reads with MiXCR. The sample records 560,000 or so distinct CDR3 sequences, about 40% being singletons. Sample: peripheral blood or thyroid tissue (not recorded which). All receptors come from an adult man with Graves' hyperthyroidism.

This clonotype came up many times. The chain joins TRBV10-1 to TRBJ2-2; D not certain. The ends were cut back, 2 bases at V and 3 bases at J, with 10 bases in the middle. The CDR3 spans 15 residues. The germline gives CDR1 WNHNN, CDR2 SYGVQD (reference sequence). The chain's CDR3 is CASSEGRPYTGELFF. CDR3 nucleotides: TGCGCCAGCAGTGAGGGCAGGCCCTACACCGGGGAGCTGTTTTTT.

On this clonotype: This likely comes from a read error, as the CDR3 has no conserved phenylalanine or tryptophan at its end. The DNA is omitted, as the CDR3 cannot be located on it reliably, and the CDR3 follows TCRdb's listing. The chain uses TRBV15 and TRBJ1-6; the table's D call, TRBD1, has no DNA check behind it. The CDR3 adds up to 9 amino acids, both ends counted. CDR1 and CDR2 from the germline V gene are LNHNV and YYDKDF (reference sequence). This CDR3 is CATSFDWSG.

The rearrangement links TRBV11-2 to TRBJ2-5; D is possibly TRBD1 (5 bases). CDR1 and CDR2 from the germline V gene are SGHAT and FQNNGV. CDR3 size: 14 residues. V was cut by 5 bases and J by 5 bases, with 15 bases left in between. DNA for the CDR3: TGTGCCAGCAGCCCGAGTTGGGGCCGGGAGACCCAGTACTTC. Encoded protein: CASSPSWGRETQYF.

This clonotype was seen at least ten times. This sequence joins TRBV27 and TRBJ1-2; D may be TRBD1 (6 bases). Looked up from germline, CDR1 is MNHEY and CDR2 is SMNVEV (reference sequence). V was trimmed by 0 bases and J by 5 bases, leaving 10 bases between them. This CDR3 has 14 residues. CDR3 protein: CASSLSTGIYGYTF. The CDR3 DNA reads TGTGCCAGCAGTTTATCCACAGGGATTTATGGCTACACCTTC.

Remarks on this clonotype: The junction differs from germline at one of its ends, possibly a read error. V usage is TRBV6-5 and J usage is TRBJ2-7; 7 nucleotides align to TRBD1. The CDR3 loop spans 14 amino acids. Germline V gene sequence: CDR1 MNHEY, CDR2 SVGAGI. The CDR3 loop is CASSRALGGYEEYF. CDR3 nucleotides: TGTGCCAGCAGTAGGGCCTTAGGGGGCTACGAGGAGTACTTC.

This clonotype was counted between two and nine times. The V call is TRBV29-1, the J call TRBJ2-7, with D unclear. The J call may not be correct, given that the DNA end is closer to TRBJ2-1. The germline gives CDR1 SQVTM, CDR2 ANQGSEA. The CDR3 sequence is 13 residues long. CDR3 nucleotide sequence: TGCAGCGTTGAAGATCCCTTCAGCAATGAGCAGTTCTTC. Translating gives CSVEDPFSNEQFF.

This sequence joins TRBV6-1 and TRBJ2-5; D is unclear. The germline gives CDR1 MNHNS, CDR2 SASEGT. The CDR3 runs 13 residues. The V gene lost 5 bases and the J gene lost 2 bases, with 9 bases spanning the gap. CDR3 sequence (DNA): TGTGCCAGCAGTATGACACGTCAAGAGACCCAGTACTTC. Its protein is CASSMTRQETQYF.

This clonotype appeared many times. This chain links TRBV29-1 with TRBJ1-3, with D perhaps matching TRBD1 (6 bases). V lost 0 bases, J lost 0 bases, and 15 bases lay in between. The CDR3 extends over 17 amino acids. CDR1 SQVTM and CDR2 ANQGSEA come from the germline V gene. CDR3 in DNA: TGCAGCGTTGAAGATGCGACAGGTCACAACTCTGGAAACACCATATATTTT. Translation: CSVEDATGHNSGNTIYF. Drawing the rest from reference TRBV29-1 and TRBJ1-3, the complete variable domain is SAVISQKPSRDICQRGTSLTIQCQVDSQVTMMFWYRQQPGQSLTLIATANQGSEATYESGFVIDKFPISRPNLTFSTLTVSNMSPEDSSIYLCSVEDATGHNSGNTIYFGEGSWLTVV.

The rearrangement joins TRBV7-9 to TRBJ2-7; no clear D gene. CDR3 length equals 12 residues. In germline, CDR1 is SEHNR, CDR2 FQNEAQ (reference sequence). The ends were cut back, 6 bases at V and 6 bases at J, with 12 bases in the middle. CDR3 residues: CASSEDRIEQYF. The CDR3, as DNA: TGTGCCAGCAGTGAAGATAGAATCGAGCAGTACTTC.

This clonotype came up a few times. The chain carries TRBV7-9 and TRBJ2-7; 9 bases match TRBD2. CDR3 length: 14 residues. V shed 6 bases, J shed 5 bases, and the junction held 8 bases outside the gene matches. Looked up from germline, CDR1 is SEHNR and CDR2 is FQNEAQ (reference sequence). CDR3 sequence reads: CASSAAGGEDEQYF. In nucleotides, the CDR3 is TGTGCCAGCAGTGCCGCGGGAGGGGAGGACGAGCAGTACTTC.

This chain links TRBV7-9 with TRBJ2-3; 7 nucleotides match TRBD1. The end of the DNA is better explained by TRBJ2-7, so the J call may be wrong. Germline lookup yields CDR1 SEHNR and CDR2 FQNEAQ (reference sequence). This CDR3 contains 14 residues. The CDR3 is CASGLTGFSDTQYF. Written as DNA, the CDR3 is TGTGCCAGCGGCCTGACAGGGTTTTCAGATACGCAGTACTTC.

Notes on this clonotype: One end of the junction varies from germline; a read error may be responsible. In DNA form, the CDR3 reads TGTGCCAGCACTGAACGGGGGGGCGTGTACGAGCAGTACTTC. As protein: CASTERGGVYEQYF. The gene calls are TRBV2 and TRBJ2-7; TRBD2 matches at 8 bases. There are 14 residues in the CDR3. Per the germline V gene, CDR1 is SNHLY and CDR2 is FYNNEI.

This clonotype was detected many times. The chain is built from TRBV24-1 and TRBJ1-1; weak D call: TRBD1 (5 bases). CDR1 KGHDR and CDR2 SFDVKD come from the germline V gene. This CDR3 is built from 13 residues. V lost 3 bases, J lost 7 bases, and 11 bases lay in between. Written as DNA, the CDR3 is TGTGCCACCAGTGATGGAGGGGACGTTGAAGCTTTCTTT. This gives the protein CATSDGGDVEAFF.

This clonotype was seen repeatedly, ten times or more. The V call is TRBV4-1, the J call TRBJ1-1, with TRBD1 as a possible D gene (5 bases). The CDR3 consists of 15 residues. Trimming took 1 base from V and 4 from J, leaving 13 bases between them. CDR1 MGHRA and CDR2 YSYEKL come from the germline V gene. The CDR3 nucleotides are TGCGCCAGCAGCCAAGGGGCAGGGACCACCACTGAAGCTTTCTTT. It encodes CASSQGAGTTTEAFF.

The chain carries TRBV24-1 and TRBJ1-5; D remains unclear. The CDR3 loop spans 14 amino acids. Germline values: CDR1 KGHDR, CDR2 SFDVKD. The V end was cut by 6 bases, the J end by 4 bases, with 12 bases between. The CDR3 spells CATSSIGGNQPQHF. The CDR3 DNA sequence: TGTGCCACCAGTAGTATTGGCGGGAATCAGCCCCAGCATTTT.

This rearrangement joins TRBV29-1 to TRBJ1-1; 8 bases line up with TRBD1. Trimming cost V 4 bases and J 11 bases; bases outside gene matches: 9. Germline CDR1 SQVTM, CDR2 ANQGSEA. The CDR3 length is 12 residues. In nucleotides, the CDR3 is TGCAGCGTTGTGAGACGACAGGGGATCGCTTTCTTT. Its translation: CSVVRRQGIAFF. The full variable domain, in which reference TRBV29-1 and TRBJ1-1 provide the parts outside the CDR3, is SAVISQKPSRDICQRGTSLTIQCQVDSQVTMMFWYRQQPGQSLTLIATANQGSEATYESGFVIDKFPISRPNLTFSTLTVSNMSPEDSSIYLCSVVRRQGIAFFGQGTRLTVV.

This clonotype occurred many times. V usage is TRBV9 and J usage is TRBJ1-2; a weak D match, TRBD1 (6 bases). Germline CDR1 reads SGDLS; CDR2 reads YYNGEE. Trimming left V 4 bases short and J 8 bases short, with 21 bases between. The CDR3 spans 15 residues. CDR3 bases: TGTGCCAGCAGCCCACCCGGGGGGCGGCGGGAGGGCTACACCTTC. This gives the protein CASSPPGGRREGYTF.

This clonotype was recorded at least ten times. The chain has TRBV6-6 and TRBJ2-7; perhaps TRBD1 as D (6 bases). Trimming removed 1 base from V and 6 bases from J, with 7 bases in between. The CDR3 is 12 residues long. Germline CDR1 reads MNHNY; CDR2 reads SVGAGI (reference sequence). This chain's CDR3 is CASSYLGAEQYF. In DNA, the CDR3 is TGTGCCAGCAGTTACTTGGGGGCCGAGCAGTACTTC.

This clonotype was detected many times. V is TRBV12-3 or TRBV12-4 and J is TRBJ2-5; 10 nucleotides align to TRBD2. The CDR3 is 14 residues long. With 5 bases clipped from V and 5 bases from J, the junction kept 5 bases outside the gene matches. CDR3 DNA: TGTGCCAGCAGTCCTAGCGGGAGCTTGGAGACCCAGTACTTC. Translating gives CASSPSGSLETQYF.

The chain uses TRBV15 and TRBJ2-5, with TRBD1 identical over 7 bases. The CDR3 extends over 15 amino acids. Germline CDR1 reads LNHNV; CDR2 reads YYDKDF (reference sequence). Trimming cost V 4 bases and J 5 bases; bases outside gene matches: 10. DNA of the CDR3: TGTGCCACCAGCACCGGGACAGAGACCCGGGAGACCCAGTACTTC. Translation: CATSTGTETRETQYF.

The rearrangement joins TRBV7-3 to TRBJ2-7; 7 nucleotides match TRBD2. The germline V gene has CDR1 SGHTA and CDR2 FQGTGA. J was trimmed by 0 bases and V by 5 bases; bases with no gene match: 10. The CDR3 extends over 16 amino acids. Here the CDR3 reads CASSGATSAHSYEQYF. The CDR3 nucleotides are TGTGCCAGCAGCGGTGCTACTAGCGCCCACTCCTACGAGCAGTACTTC.

The CDR3, as DNA: TGCGCCAGCAGCTCACGACAGGCTGGCTACACCTTC. This encodes CASSSRQAGYTF. This chain links TRBV5-1 with TRBJ1-2; weak D call: TRBD1 (6 bases). This CDR3 region has 12 residues. The ends were cut back, 3 bases at V and 7 bases at J, with 10 bases in the middle. Germline-derived CDR1 and CDR2 are SGHRS and YFSETQ.

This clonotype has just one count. The CDR3 region is CASFGTGVWNTEAFF. CDR3 nucleotides: TGTGCCAGCTTCGGGACAGGGGTGTGGAACACTGAAGCTTTCTTT. V and J are TRBV19 and TRBJ1-1; 10 bases align to TRBD1. The CDR3 contains 15 residues. Germline V gives CDR1 LNHDA, CDR2 SQIVND (reference sequence). J gave up 1 base and V 9 bases, and 8 bases lay outside the gene matches.